The table lists the clone carrying this TCR beta chain with a few counts. Using its own MiXCR run on the 5' RACE reads, TCRdb lists one record per CDR3 protein. Counted here are some 80,000 distinct CDR3 sequences, approximately 12% occurring once; the ten biggest clones make up around 3.7%. These data belong to a study of early T cells in non-severe SARS-CoV-2 infection. The sequence was obtained from an adult who was a healthcare worker with PCR-confirmed SARS-CoV-2 infection or an uninfected control (not recorded which). Sequenced material: whole blood.

The CDR3 DNA is TGTGCCAGCTCACCATGGACAGGGCACACTGAAGCTTTCTTT. It encodes CASSPWTGHTEAFF. This chain joins TRBV18 and TRBJ1-1; TRBD1 aligns across 8 bases. The length of the CDR3 is 14 residues. Germline-derived CDR1 and CDR2 are KGHSH and LQKENI. V lost 2 bases, J lost 3 bases, and 2 bases stayed unmatched.